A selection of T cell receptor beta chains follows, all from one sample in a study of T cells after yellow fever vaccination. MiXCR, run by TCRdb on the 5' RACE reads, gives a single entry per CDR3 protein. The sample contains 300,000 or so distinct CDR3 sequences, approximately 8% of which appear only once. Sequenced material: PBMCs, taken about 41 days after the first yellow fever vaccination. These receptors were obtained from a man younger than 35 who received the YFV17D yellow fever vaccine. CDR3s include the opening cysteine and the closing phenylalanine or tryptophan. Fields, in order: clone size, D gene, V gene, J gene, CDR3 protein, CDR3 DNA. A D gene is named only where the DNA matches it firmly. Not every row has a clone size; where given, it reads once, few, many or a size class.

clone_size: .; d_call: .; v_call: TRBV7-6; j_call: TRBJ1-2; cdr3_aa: CASSLALPQGSF; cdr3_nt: TGTGCCAGCAGCTTAGCTTTGCCCCAGGGTTCCTTC
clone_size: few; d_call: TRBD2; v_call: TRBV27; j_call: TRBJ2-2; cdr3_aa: CASSPIAGAPTGELFF; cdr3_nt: TGTGCCAGCAGTCCGATAGCGGGGGCACCCACCGGGGAGCTGTTTTTT
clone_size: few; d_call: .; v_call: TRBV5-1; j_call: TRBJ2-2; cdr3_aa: CASSSGAFVSLAGELFF; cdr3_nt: TGCGCCAGCAGCTCAGGGGCTTTCGTTTCCCTCGCCGGGGAGCTGTTTTTT
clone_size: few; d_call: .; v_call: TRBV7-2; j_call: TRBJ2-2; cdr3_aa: CASSALGWNTGELFF; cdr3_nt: TGTGCCAGCAGCGCCCTCGGGTGGAACACCGGGGAGCTGTTTTTT
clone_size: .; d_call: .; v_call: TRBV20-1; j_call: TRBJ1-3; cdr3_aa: CSAREVDSGEGNTIYF; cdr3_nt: TGCAGTGCTAGAGAAGTGGACTCAGGGGAAGGAAACACCATATATTTT
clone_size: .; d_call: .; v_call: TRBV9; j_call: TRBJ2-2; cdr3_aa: CASSVSPLGNTGELFF; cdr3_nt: TGTGCCAGCAGCGTCTCCCCTCTTGGGAACACCGGGGAGCTGTTTTTT
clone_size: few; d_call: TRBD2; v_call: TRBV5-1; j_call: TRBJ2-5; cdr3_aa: CASSRLAGYQETQYF; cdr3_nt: TGCGCCAGCAGCCGTCTAGCGGGGTACCAAGAGACCCAGTACTTC
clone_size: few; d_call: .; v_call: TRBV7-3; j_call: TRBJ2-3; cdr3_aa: CASSFDQGGADTQYF; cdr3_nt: TGTGCCAGCAGCTTTGACCAGGGGGGCGCAGATACGCAGTATTTT
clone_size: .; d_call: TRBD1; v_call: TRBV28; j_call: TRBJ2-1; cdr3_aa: CASRSGQGVYNEQFF; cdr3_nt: TGTGCCAGCAGGTCTGGACAGGGGGTCTACAATGAGCAGTTCTTC
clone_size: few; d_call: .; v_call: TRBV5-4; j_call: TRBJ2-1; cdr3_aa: CASSWGSSYNEQFF; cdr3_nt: TGTGCCAGCAGCTGGGGTAGCTCCTACAATGAGCAGTTCTTC
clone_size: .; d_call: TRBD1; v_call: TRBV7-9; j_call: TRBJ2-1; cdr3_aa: CASSRPGQSDEQFF; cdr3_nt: TGTGCCAGCAGCCGACCGGGACAGTCCGATGAGCAGTTCTTC
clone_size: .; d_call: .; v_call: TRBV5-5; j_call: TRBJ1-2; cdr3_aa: CASSWEGARYGYTF; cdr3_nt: TGTGCCAGCAGCTGGGAAGGGGCCAGGTATGGCTACACCTTC
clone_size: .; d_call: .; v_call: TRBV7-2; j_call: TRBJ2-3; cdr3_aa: CASSLDRQGTDTQYF; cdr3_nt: TGTGCCAGCAGCTTAGATCGGCAGGGGACAGATACGCAGTATTTT
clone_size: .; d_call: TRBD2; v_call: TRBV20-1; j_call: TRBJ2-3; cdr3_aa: CSAINAGVGTDTQYF; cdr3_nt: TGCAGTGCTATAAATGCGGGGGTAGGCACAGATACGCAGTATTTT
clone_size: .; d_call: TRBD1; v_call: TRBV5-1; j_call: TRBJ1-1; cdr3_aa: CASSLWASQGVNTEAFF; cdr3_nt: TGCGCCAGCAGCTTGTGGGCGTCACAGGGGGTGAACACTGAAGCTTTCTTT
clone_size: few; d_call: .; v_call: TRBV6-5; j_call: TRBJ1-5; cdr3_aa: CASSYGTSNQPQHF; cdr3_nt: TGTGCCAGCAGTTATGGGACAAGCAATCAGCCCCAGCATTTT
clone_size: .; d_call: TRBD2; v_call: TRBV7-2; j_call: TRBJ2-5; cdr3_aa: CASSPWEGETQYF; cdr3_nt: TGTGCCAGCAGCCCCTGGGAGGGTGAGACCCAGTACTTC
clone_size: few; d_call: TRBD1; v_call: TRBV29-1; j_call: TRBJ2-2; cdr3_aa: CSVSGQGAGSTGELFF; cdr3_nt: TGCAGCGTGAGTGGACAGGGGGCGGGGAGCACCGGGGAGCTGTTTTTT
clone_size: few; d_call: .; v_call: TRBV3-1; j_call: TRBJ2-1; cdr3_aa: CASSQDSGIEQFF; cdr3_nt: TGTGCCAGCAGCCAAGATTCAGGGATCGAGCAGTTCTTC
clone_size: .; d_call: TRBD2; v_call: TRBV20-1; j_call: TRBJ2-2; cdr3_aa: CSAGRLAGDTGELFF; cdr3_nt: TGCAGTGCTGGGAGACTAGCGGGAGACACCGGGGAGCTGTTTTTT
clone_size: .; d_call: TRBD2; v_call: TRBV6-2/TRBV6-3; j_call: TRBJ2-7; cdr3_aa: CASSRGLAGGQQQYF; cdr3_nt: TGTGCCAGCAGCCGCGGACTAGCGGGGGGACAACAGCAGTACTTC
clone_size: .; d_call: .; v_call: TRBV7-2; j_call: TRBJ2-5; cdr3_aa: CASSSLRQSQETQYF; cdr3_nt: TGTGCCAGCAGCTCCCTTCGACAGAGCCAAGAGACCCAGTACTTC
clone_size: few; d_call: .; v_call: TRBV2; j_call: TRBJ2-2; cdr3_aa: CASSGLEAGELFF; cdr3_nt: TGTGCCAGCAGTGGACTAGAGGCCGGGGAGCTGTTTTTT
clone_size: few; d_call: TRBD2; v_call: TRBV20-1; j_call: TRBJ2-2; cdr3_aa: CSAPRVLAGETGELFF; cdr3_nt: TGCAGTGCCCCCAGGGTTCTAGCGGGGGAAACCGGGGAGCTGTTTTTT
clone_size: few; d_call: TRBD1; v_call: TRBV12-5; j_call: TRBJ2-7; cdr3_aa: CASGPDRGYSYEQYF; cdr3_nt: TGTGCTAGTGGCCCGGACAGGGGATATTCCTACGAGCAGTACTTC
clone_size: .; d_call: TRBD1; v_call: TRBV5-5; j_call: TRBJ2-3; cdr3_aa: CASRPIDRELPDTQYF; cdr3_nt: TGTGCCAGCAGACCGATAGACAGGGAGTTACCCGATACGCAGTATTTT
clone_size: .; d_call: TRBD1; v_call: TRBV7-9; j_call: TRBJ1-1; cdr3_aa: CASSKLDRGKAEAFF; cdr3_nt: TGTGCCAGCAGCAAACTCGACAGGGGAAAGGCTGAAGCTTTCTTT
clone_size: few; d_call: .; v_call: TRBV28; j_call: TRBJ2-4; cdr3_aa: CASSLGGGIQYF; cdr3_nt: TGTGCCAGCAGTTTAGGGGGAGGCATTCAGTACTTC
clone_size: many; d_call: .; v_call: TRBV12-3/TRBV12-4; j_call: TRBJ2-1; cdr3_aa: CASSLSLHSAYNEQFF; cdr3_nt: TGTGCCAGCAGTTTGTCCCTCCACTCGGCTTACAATGAGCAGTTCTTC
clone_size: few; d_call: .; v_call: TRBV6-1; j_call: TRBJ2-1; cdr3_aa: CASSEDFSPAYNEQFF; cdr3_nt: TGTGCCAGCAGTGAAGACTTCTCACCCGCCTACAATGAGCAGTTCTTC
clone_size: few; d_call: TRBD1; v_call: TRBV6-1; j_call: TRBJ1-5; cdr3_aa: CASSEGWGQRLYSNQPQHF; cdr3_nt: TGTGCCAGCAGTGAGGGATGGGGACAGAGGCTTTATAGCAATCAGCCCCAGCATTTT
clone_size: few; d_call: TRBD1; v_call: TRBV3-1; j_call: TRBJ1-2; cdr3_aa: CASSHGTGEVGTF; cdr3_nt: TGTGCCAGCAGCCACGGAACAGGGGAGGTGGGCACCTTC
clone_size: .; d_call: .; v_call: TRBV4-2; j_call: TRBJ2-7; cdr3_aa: CASSQRVGEVLAYEQYF; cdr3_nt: TGTGCCAGCAGCCAACGGGTCGGGGAGGTTTTAGCCTACGAGCAGTACTTC
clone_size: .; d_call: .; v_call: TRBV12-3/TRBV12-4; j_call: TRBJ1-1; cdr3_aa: CASSLAHTGSRTEAFF; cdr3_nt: TGTGCCAGCAGTTTAGCTCATACGGGGTCACGCACTGAAGCTTTCTTT
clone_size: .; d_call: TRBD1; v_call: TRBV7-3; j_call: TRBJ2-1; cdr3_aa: CASSLSGQGGNEQFF; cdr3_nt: TGTGCCAGCAGCTTATCAGGACAGGGGGGCAATGAGCAGTTCTTC
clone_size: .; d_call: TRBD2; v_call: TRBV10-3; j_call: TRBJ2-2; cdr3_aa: CAISLAGNTGELFF; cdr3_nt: TGTGCCATCAGCCTAGCGGGGAACACCGGGGAGCTGTTTTTT
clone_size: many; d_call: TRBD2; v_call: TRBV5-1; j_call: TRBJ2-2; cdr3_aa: CASSFSGGNTGELFF; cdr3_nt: TGCGCCAGCAGCTTTAGCGGGGGGAACACCGGGGAGCTGTTTTTT